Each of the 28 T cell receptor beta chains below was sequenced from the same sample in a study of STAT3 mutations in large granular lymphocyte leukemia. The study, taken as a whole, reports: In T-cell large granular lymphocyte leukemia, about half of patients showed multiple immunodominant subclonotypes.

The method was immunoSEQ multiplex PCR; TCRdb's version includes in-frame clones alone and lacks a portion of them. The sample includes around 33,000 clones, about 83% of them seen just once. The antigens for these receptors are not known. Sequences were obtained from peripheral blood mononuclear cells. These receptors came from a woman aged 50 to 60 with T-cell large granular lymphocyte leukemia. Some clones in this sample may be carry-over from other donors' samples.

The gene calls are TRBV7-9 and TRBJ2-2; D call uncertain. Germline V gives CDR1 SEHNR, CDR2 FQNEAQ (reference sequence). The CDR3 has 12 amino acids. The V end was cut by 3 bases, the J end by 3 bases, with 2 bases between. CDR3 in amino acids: CASSFYTGELFF. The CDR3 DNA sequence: TGTGCCAGCAGCTTCTACACCGGGGAGCTGTTTTTT.

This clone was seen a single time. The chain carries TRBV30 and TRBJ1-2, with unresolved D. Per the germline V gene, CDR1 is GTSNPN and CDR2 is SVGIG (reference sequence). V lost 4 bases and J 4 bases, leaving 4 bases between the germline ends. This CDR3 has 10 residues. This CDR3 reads CAWIGYGYTF. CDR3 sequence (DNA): TGTGCCTGGATAGGCTATGGCTACACCTTC.

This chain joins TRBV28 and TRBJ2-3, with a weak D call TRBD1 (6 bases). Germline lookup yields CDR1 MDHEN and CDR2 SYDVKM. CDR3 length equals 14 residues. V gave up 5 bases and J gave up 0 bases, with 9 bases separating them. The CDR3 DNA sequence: TGTGCCAGCAGTGACAGGTTGAGCACAGATACGCAGTATTTT. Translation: CASSDRLSTDTQYF. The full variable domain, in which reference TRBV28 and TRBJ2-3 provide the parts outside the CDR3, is DVKVTQSSRYLVKRTGEKVFLECVQDMDHENMFWYRQDPGLGLRLIYFSYDVKMKEKGDIPEGYSVSREKKERFSLILESASTNQTSMYLCASSDRLSTDTQYFGPGTRLTVL.

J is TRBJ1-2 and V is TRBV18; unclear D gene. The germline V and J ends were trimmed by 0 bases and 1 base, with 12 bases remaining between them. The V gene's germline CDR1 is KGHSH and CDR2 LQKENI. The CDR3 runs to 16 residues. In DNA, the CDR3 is TGTGCCAGCTCACCACCGTCCCCTCCCAGTAACTATGGCTACACCTTC. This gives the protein CASSPPSPPSNYGYTF.

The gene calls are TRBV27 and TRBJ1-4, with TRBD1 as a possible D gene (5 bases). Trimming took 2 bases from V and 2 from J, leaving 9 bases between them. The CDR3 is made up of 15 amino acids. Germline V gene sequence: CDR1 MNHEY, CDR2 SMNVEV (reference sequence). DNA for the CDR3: TGTGCCAGCAGTTTAGGGGGGGTTACTAATGAAAAACTGTTTTTT. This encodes CASSLGGVTNEKLFF.

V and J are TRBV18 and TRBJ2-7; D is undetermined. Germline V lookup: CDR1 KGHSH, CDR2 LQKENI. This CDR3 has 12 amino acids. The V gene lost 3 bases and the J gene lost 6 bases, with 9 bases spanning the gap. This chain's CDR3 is CASSPGPAEQYF. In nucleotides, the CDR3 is TGTGCCAGCTCACCTGGGCCGGCCGAGCAGTACTTC.

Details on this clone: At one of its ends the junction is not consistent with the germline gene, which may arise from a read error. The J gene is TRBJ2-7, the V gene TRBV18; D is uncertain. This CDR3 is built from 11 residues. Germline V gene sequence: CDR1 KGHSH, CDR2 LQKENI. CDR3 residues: CASSSSSEQYF. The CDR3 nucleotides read TGTGCCAGCTCGTCATCCTCCGAGCAGTACTTC.

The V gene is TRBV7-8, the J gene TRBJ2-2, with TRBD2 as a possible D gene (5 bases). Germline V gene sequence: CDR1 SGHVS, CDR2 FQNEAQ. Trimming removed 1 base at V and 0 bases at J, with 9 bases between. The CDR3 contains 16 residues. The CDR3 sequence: CASSLGGKSNTGELFF. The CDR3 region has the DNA TGTGCCAGCAGCTTAGGAGGGAAATCGAACACCGGGGAGCTGTTTTTT.

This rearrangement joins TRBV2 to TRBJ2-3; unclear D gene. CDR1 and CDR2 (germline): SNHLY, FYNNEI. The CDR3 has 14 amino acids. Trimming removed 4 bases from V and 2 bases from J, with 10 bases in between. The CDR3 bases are TGTGCCAGCAGTGCTAACGGCCCCACAGATACGCAGTATTTT. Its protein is CASSANGPTDTQYF.

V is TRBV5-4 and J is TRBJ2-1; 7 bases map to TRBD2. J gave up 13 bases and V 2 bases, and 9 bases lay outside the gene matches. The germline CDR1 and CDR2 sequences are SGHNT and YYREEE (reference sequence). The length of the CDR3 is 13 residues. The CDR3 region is CASSFERDHRQFF. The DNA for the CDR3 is TGTGCCAGCAGCTTTGAGCGGGATCATCGTCAGTTCTTC.

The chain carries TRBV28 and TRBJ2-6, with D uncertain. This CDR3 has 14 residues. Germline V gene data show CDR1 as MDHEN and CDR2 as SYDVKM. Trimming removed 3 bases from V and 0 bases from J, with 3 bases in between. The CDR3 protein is CASSLDSGANVLTF. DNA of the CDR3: TGTGCCAGCAGTTTGGACTCTGGGGCCAACGTCCTGACTTTC.

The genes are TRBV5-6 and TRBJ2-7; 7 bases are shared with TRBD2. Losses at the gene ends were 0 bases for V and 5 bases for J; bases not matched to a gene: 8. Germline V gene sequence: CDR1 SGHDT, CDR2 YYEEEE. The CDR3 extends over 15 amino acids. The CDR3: CASSLVGGGPHEQYF. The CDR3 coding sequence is TGTGCCAGCAGCTTGGTTGGGGGAGGGCCGCACGAGCAGTACTTC.

The chain's CDR3 is CASSRTSGGDTQYF. DNA of the CDR3: TGTGCCAGCAGCAGGACTAGCGGGGGGGATACGCAGTATTTT. The chain couples TRBV11-2 to TRBJ2-3; 14 positions match TRBD2. There are 14 residues in the CDR3. Germline V gene lookup returns CDR1 SGHAT and CDR2 FQNNGV. Trimming removed 5 bases from V and 6 bases from J; junction bases left unmatched: 1.

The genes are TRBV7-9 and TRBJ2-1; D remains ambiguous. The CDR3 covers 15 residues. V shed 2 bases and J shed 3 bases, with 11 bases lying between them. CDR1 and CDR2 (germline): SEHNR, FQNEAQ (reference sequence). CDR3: CASSLRATSYNEQFF. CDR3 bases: TGTGCCAGCAGCTTACGAGCGACCAGCTACAATGAGCAGTTCTTC.

The CDR3 DNA follows: TGTGCCAGCTCACCGGGACAGGGGTTCTCCTACAATGAGCAGTTCTTC. It specifies CASSPGQGFSYNEQFF. This sequence joins TRBV18 and TRBJ2-1, with 10 bases that match TRBD1. CDR1 is KGHSH, CDR2 LQKENI, per germline. V shed 3 bases, J shed 0 bases, and the junction held 2 bases outside the gene matches. The CDR3 is 16 residues long.

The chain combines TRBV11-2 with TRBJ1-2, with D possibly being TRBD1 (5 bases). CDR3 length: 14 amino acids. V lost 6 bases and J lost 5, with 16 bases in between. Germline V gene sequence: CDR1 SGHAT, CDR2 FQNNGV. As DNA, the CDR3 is TGTGCCAGCAGTCCAGGGTCCCTCGAATATGGCTACACCTTC. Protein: CASSPGSLEYGYTF. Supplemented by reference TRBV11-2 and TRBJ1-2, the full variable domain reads EAGVAQSPRYKIIEKRQSVAFWCNPISGHATLYWYQQILGQGPKLLIQFQNNGVVDDSQLPKDRFSAERLKGVDSTLKIQPAKLEDSAVYLCASSPGSLEYGYTFGSGTRLTVV.

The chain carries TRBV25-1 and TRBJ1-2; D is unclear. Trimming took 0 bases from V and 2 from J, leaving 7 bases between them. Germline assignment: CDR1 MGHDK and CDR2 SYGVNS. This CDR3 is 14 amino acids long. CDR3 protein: CASSEYSGNYGYTF. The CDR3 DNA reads TGTGCCAGCAGTGAATATAGTGGGAACTATGGCTACACCTTC.

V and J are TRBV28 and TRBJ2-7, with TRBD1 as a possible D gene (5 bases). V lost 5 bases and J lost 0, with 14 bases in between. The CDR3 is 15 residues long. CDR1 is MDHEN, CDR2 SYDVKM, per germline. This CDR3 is CASSPGGARSYEQYF. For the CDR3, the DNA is TGTGCCAGCAGTCCTGGTGGGGCACGCTCCTACGAGCAGTACTTC.

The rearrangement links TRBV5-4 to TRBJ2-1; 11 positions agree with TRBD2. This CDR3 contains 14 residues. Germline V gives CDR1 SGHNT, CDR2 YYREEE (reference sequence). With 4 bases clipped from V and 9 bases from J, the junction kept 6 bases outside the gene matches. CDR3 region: CASSTTSGKGEQFF. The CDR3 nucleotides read TGTGCCAGCAGCACGACTAGCGGGAAGGGTGAGCAGTTCTTC.

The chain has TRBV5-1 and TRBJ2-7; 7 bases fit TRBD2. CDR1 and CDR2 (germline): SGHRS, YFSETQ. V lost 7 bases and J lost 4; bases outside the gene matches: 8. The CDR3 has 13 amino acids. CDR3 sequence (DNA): TGCGCCAGCGGCCCGTACGGGAGGTACGAGCAGTACTTC. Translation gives CASGPYGRYEQYF.

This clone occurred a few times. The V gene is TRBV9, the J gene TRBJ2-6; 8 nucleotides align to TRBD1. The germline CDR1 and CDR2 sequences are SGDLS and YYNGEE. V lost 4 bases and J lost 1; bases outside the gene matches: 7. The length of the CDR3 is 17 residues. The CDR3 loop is CASSPLRGQSGANVLTF. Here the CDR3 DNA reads TGTGCCAGCAGCCCCCTCAGGGGGCAGTCTGGGGCCAACGTCCTGACTTTC.

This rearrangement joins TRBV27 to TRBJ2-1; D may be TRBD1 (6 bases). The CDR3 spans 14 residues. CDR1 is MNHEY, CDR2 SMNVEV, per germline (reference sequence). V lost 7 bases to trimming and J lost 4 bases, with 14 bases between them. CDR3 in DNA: TGTGCCAGCACCTTACGGACAGCATACAATGAGCAGTTCTTC. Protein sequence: CASTLRTAYNEQFF.

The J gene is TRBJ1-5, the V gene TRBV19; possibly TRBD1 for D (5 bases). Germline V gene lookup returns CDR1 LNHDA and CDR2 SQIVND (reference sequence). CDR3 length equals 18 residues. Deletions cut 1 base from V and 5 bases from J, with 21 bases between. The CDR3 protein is CASSIGLGLRARDQPQHF. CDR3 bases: TGTGCCAGTAGTATAGGACTGGGCCTCCGAGCCAGGGATCAGCCCCAGCATTTT.

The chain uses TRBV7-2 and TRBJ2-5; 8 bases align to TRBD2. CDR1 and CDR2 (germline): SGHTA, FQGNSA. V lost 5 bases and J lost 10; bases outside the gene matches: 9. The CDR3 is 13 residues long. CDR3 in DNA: TGTGCCAGCAGCCAAGATGTCGGGAGGGACCAGTACTTC. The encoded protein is CASSQDVGRDQYF.

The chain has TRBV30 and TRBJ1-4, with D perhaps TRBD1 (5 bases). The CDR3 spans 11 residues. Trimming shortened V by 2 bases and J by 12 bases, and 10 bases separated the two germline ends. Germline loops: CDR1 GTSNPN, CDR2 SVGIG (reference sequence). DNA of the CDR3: TGTGCCTGGAGTATTAAAGGGGAACTGTTTTTT. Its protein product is CAWSIKGELFF.

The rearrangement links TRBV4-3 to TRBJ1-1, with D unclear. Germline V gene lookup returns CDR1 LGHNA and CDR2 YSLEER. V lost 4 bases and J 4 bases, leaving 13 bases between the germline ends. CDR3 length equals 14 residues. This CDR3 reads CASSRQVSGTEAFF. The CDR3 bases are TGCGCCAGCAGCCGCCAAGTCAGCGGCACTGAAGCTTTCTTT.

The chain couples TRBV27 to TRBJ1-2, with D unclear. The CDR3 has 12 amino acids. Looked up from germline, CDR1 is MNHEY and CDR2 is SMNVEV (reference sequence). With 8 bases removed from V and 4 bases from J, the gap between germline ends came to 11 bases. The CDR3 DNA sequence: TGTGCCAGCTACGACTGGCGCTATGGCTACACCTTC. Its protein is CASYDWRYGYTF.

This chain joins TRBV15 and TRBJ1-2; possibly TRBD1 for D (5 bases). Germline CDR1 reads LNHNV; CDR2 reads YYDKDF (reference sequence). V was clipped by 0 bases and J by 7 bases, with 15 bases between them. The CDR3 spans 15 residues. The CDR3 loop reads CATSRESGSLRGYTF. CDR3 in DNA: TGTGCCACCAGCAGAGAATCAGGGTCGTTGCGTGGCTACACCTTC.